A single sample gave rise to the 16 T cell receptor beta chains below, sequenced in a study of T cell clonality in common variable immunodeficiency (dated by TCRdb to 2014 to 2015). Receptor libraries were prepared by the immunoSEQ multiplex PCR assay. Held by TCRdb, this immuneACCESS table contains in-frame sequences only and omits some clones. Under half of the omission traces to an unresolved V gene where checked; the cause of the rest is unknown. The sample counts roughly 40,000 clones, each observed more than once. The top ten constitute around 2.8% of the sample. Sequenced input: peripheral blood mononuclear cells. These receptors were obtained from a person between 18 and 75 years old in good health.

This clone has at least ten counts. The read ends 3 residues before the CDR3 terminus; that terminus is restored from the germline J gene. The V and J genes are TRBV19 and TRBJ1-4; 7 positions match TRBD1. There are 15 residues in the CDR3. V lost 6 bases, J lost 1 base, and 5 bases stayed unmatched. In germline, CDR1 is LNHDA, CDR2 SQIVND (reference sequence). CDR3 sequence: CASSQNRGTNEKLFF. The sequenced CDR3 bases are TGTGCCAGTAGCCAGAACAGGGGAACTAATGAAAAA.

This clone was seen a few times. CDR3 region: CASSPTSTQETQYF. The covered CDR3 bases are TGTGCCAGCAGTCCTACTAGCACCCAAGAGACG. J is TRBJ2-3 and V is TRBV7-6; TRBD2 might be the D (6 bases). With the read ending 3 residues before the CDR3 end, the germline J gene is used to fill in that end. The germline V gene has CDR1 SGHVS and CDR2 FNYEAQ. This CDR3 has 14 amino acids. Complete variable domain (other parts from reference TRBV7-6 and TRBJ2-3): GAGVSQSPRYKVTKRGQDVALRCDPISGHVSLYWYRQALGQGPEFLTYFNYEAQQDKSGLPNDRFSAERPEGSISTLTIQRTEQRDSAMYRCASSPTSTQETQYFGPGTRLTVL.

This clone was seen at least ten times. Sequencing ends 3 residues short of the CDR3 end; the germline J gene provides the rest. This rearrangement joins TRBV19 to TRBJ2-3; 12 bases align to TRBD2. With V trimmed by 5 bases and J by 0 bases, 3 bases remained unmatched. Germline V gives CDR1 LNHDA, CDR2 SQIVND (reference sequence). The CDR3 has 16 residues. The sequenced part of the CDR3 DNA is TGTGCCAGTAGTCAGACTAGCGGGGGAAGCACAGATACG. Translating it yields CASSQTSGGSTDT. In full, the CDR3 reads CASSQTSGGSTDTQYF.

At least ten counts were recorded for this clone. The observed sequence ends 3 residues before the CDR3 terminus, with the missing tail filled in from the germline J gene. The gene calls are TRBV20-1 and TRBJ2-7, with 7 bases lining up with TRBD1. CDR1 and CDR2 from the germline V gene are DFQATT and SNEGSKA (reference sequence). The J segment lost 6 bases and the V segment lost 0 bases, leaving 5 bases of the junction unmatched. The CDR3 extends over 13 amino acids. The CDR3 bases that were read are TGCAGTGCTAGAGATCACCAGGGGGTCGAG. Its translation: CSARDHQGVE. The entire CDR3 protein is CSARDHQGVEQYF.

Notes on this clone: Read data end 3 residues before the CDR3 end; the end is taken from the germline J gene. This rearrangement joins TRBV7-8 to TRBJ2-3, with D maybe TRBD1 (5 bases). The CDR3 is 18 amino acids. The germline gives CDR1 SGHVS, CDR2 FQNEAQ. CDR3: CASSPMLPSPTGRETQYF. The CDR3 bases that were read are TGTGCCAGCAGCCCTATGCTCCCATCACCTACAGGCCGAGAGACG.

At least ten counts were recorded for this clone. The CDR3 end falls 3 residues outside the read, so it is completed with the germline J gene. The chain carries TRBV4-1 and TRBJ1-2; D remains ambiguous. Germline CDR1 MGHRA, CDR2 YSYEKL. CDR3 length: 16 amino acids. The V and J ends lost 4 bases and 7 bases respectively, with 22 bases between them. The CDR3 spells CASSLTPASGGGGYTF. CDR3 bases read: TGCGCCAGCAGCCTAACCCCGGCCTCAGGAGGAGGTGGC.

The sample holds many counts of this clone. The read finishes 3 residues shy of the CDR3 end, and the germline J gene is used to complete it. The chain has TRBV20-1 and TRBJ2-7; TRBD2 agrees at 10 bases. The CDR3 consists of 16 residues. J was trimmed by 0 bases and V by 3 bases; bases with no gene match: 8. CDR1 is DFQATT, CDR2 SNEGSKA, per germline (reference sequence). Here the CDR3 reads CSASGAGLAFSYEQYF. The covered CDR3 bases are TGCAGTGCTAGTGGGGCGGGACTAGCGTTCTCCTACGAG.

This clone was recorded at least ten times. The read comes to an end 3 residues before the CDR3 does, leaving the germline J gene to fill in the end. This rearrangement joins TRBV20-1 to TRBJ2-3, with 10 bases identical to TRBD2. Germline V gene data show CDR1 as DFQATT and CDR2 as SNEGSKA (reference sequence). The CDR3 is 17 residues long. V shed 3 bases and J 2 bases; nucleotides not matched to a gene: 11. The covered CDR3 bases are TGCAGTGCTAGGCCCCCGCTAGCGGGGGCCCCCACAGATACG. This translates into CSARPPLAGAPTDT. The whole CDR3 region reads CSARPPLAGAPTDTQYF.

This clone was observed a handful of times. Read data end 3 residues before the CDR3 end; the end is taken from the germline J gene. The chain recombines TRBV25-1 with TRBJ2-3; 7 nucleotides agree with TRBD1. The CDR3 spans 15 residues. V gave up 4 bases and J gave up 0 bases; unmatched junction bases: 4. In germline, CDR1 is MGHDK, CDR2 SYGVNS. The CDR3 protein is CASSVGGESTDTQYF. Partial CDR3 DNA: TGTGCCAGCAGTGTAGGGGGCGAGAGCACAGATACG.

At least ten counts were recorded for this clone. One junction end does not reproduce the germline sequence, and a read error may be involved. The read falls 3 residues short of the CDR3 end, and the missing part is taken from the germline J gene. The genes are TRBV7-7 and TRBJ2-1, with 12 bases that match TRBD2. CDR3 length: 17 amino acids. Per germline, CDR1 SSHAT and CDR2 FNYEAQ (reference sequence). CDR3: CASSLGLTSGGYNEQFF. The part of the CDR3 DNA that was read is TGTGCTAGCAGCTTAGGCCTAACTAGCGGGGGGTACAATGAG.

This clone was picked up many times. The read falls 3 residues short of the CDR3 end, and the missing part is taken from the germline J gene. The chain combines TRBV30 with TRBJ1-1; TRBD1 is a possible D gene (6 bases). V was clipped by 2 bases and J by 4 bases, with 17 bases between them. There are 15 residues in the CDR3. The germline CDR1 and CDR2 sequences are GTSNPN and SVGIG (reference sequence). CDR3 region: CAWSFRGGAVTEAFF. The CDR3 DNA, read in part, is TGTGCCTGGAGTTTTAGGGGGGGGGCCGTCACTGAA.

This clone was recorded at least ten times. Sequencing ends 3 residues short of the CDR3 end; the germline J gene provides the rest. The chain is built from TRBV18 and TRBJ2-1; TRBD1 agrees at 7 bases. V gave up 0 bases and J gave up 2 bases; unmatched junction bases: 4. The CDR3 has 16 amino acids. Germline V gene data show CDR1 as KGHSH and CDR2 as LQKENI. CDR3 bases read: TGTGCCAGCTCACCACCGGAAGGGGGCGCCTACAATGAG. Translating gives CASSPPEGGAYNE. From start to end, the CDR3 is CASSPPEGGAYNEQFF. The whole variable domain, filled in from reference TRBV18 and TRBJ2-1, reads NAGVMQNPRHLVRRRGQEARLRCSPMKGHSHVYWYRQLPEEGLKFMVYLQKENIIDESGMPKERFSAEFPKEGPSILRIQQVVRGDSAAYFCASSPPEGGAYNEQFFGPGTRLTVL.

This clone was seen ten or more times. Read data end 3 residues before the CDR3 end; the end is taken from the germline J gene. The V gene is TRBV4-2, the J gene TRBJ2-7; 8 bases align to TRBD2. Trimming at V came to 1 base and at J to 4 bases, leaving 9 bases not matched to a gene. The CDR3 is 16 residues long. Germline CDR1 and CDR2: LGHNA and YNFKEQ. The CDR3 reads CASSQGSPGLVYEQYF. The CDR3 bases that were read are TGTGCCAGCAGCCAAGGGTCCCCGGGACTAGTATACGAG.

This clone has a handful of counts. The read ends 3 residues early relative to the CDR3; the germline J gene fills the gap. This sequence joins TRBV18 and TRBJ2-1, with 8 bases fitting TRBD2. Trimming cost V 0 bases and J 2 bases; bases outside gene matches: 12. Germline values: CDR1 KGHSH, CDR2 LQKENI. CDR3 length: 19 residues. CDR3 DNA (partial): TGTGCCAGCTCACCACCGGGGACTAGTGTTGGTGGGGCCTACAATGAG. Translating gives CASSPPGTSVGGAYNE. The entire CDR3 sequence reads CASSPPGTSVGGAYNEQFF.

This clone was recorded at least ten times. The read stops 3 residues short of the end of the CDR3; the missing end is completed from the germline J gene. The chain links TRBV20-1 to TRBJ2-7; TRBD2 agrees at 14 bases. The length of the CDR3 is 17 residues. The V gene's germline CDR1 is DFQATT and CDR2 SNEGSKA (reference sequence). V trimming: 6 bases; J trimming: 3 bases; junction bases outside the gene matches: 13. The CDR3 protein is CSARLAGGSNALYEQYF. CDR3 bases read: TGCAGTGCAAGACTAGCGGGAGGGTCCAACGCCCTCTACGAG.

This clone came up many times. The observed sequence ends 3 residues before the CDR3 terminus, with the missing tail filled in from the germline J gene. This chain links TRBV5-1 with TRBJ2-1; D is perhaps TRBD2 (6 bases). The CDR3 totals 16 residues. Between the trimmed V and J ends, which lost 6 bases and 5 bases, there was a span of 21 bases. Looked up from germline, CDR1 is SGHRS and CDR2 is YFSETQ. The DNA read from the CDR3 is TGCGCCAGCACCACGGGGGACCTCAAAAGTGACAATGAG. It translates to CASTTGDLKSDNE. The entire CDR3 protein reads CASTTGDLKSDNEQFF.